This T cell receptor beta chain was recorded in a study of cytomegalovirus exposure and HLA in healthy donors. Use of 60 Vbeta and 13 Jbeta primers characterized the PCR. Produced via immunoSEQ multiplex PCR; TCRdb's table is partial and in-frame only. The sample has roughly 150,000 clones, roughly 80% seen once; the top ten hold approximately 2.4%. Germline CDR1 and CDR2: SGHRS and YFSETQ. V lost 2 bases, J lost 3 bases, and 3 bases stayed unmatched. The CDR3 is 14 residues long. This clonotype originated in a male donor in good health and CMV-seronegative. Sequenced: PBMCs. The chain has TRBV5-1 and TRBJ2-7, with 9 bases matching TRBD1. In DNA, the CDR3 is TGCGCCAGCAGCTTTGGGGGACAGGGCTACGAGCAGTACTTC. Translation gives CASSFGGQGYEQYF.